These T cell receptor beta chains were read from a single sample in a study of cytomegalovirus exposure and HLA in healthy donors. Assay used: immunoSEQ multiplex PCR; TCRdb lists only in-frame clones, some missing. The sample holds roughly 280,000 clones, under 80% seen once. Sequenced material: PBMCs. Receptors originate from a female donor in good health and CMV-seronegative. The CDR3 runs from the conserved cysteine through the conserved F or W. Fields, in order: J gene, D gene, V gene, clone size, CDR3 DNA, CDR3 protein. The D gene is left open where the match is weak. A row's size may be missing; if present it is once, few, many or a size class.

J: TRBJ1-6; D: TRBD1; V: TRBV28; size: NA; DNA: TGTGCCAGCAGTTTAACGGGACAGGATAATTCACCCCTCCACTTT; CDR3: CASSLTGQDNSPLHF
J: TRBJ2-7; D: NA; V: TRBV27; size: once; DNA: TGTGCCAGCAGCCCATTACCTCGGTTTCCGCAGTACTTC; CDR3: CASSPLPRFPQYF
J: TRBJ2-2; D: TRBD1; V: TRBV7-6; size: NA; DNA: TGTGCCAGCAGCTCCCTCGACAGGGGGCTCTTGTGGGGGGAGCTGTTTTTT; CDR3: CASSSLDRGLLWGELFF
J: TRBJ2-3; D: NA; V: TRBV9; size: few; DNA: TGTGCCAGCAACCGGGGATTTAGCGCCGACACAGATACGCAGTATTTT; CDR3: CASNRGFSADTDTQYF
J: TRBJ2-7; D: TRBD2; V: TRBV6-6; size: NA; DNA: TGTGCCAGCAGAGGACTAGCGGGACTTAACGAGCAGTACTTC; CDR3: CASRGLAGLNEQYF
J: TRBJ1-4; D: NA; V: TRBV6-1; size: NA; DNA: TGTGCCTCAACGCGACAGAGCGAAAAACTGTTTTTT; CDR3: CASTRQSEKLFF
J: TRBJ1-2; D: NA; V: TRBV5-4; size: NA; DNA: TGTGCCAGCAGCACTGTGGCGGACACCTATGGCTACACCTTC; CDR3: CASSTVADTYGYTF
J: TRBJ2-7; D: TRBD1; V: TRBV19; size: NA; DNA: TGTGCCAGTAGTATTGGGACAGGGGGCCACGAGCAGTACTTC; CDR3: CASSIGTGGHEQYF
J: TRBJ2-3; D: NA; V: TRBV29-1; size: NA; DNA: TGCAGCGTTGATATTATTTCCGCAGATACGCAGTATTTT; CDR3: CSVDIISADTQYF
J: TRBJ2-3; D: NA; V: TRBV7-6; size: NA; DNA: TGTGCCAGCAGCTTAGTAGGCGGAGGGTACACAGATACGCAGTATTTT; CDR3: CASSLVGGGYTDTQYF
J: TRBJ2-1; D: TRBD2; V: TRBV6-5; size: NA; DNA: TGTGCCAGCCGTTCCGGGAGGGAGCAGTTCTTC; CDR3: CASRSGREQFF
J: TRBJ1-6; D: NA; V: TRBV11-2; size: NA; DNA: TGTGCCAGCAGCTTAGGACAGCTTAATTCACCCCTCCACTTT; CDR3: CASSLGQLNSPLHF
J: TRBJ2-7; D: TRBD2; V: TRBV28; size: NA; DNA: TGTGCCAGCAGAGGCCCGGGACTAGGGCCCTACGAGCAGTACTTC; CDR3: CASRGPGLGPYEQYF
J: TRBJ2-1; D: NA; V: TRBV2; size: NA; DNA: TGTGCCAGCAGGGGAGAGGGGGAAAAAGAGCAGTTCTTC; CDR3: CASRGEGEKEQFF
J: TRBJ1-1; D: TRBD1; V: TRBV7-3; size: NA; DNA: TGTGCCAGCAGCCCAGACAGGGGCTCGCGGGCTTTCTTT; CDR3: CASSPDRGSRAFF
J: TRBJ2-1; D: NA; V: TRBV12-5; size: once; DNA: TGTGCTAGTGGTTTGGTCGGGGTCAATGAGCAGTTCTTC; CDR3: CASGLVGVNEQFF
J: TRBJ2-4; D: NA; V: TRBV19; size: NA; DNA: TGTGCCAGTAGTATAGATACTATTCAGTACTTC; CDR3: CASSIDTIQYF
J: TRBJ2-1; D: NA; V: TRBV30; size: NA; DNA: TGTGCCTGGAGGGGAGTAGCCCATGAGCAGTTCTTC; CDR3: CAWRGVAHEQFF
J: TRBJ1-2; D: NA; V: TRBV7-8; size: NA; DNA: TGTGCCAGCAGTGGCAGGGCAGGATACACCTTC; CDR3: CASSGRAGYTF
J: TRBJ2-3; D: TRBD2; V: TRBV4-1; size: few; DNA: TGCGCCAGCAGCCAGTCTTTAATAGCGGGGGGCACAGATACGCAGTATTTT; CDR3: CASSQSLIAGGTDTQYF
J: TRBJ1-1; D: NA; V: TRBV28; size: NA; DNA: TGTGCCAGCAGTTTAAGAGTTTCTGAAGCTTTCTTT; CDR3: CASSLRVSEAFF
J: TRBJ2-7; D: TRBD2; V: TRBV5-1; size: NA; DNA: TGCGCCAGCAGCCCTACTCTAGCGGGAGTCAACGAGCAGTACTTC; CDR3: CASSPTLAGVNEQYF
J: TRBJ2-3; D: NA; V: TRBV12-1; size: once; DNA: TGTGCCAGCAATGCGGGGGAGGTTAGCACAGATACGCAGTATTTT; CDR3: CASNAGEVSTDTQYF
J: TRBJ2-3; D: TRBD2; V: TRBV7-6; size: NA; DNA: TGTGCCAGCAGCTTAGCGGTGCGGGACTATGATACGCAGTATTTT; CDR3: CASSLAVRDYDTQYF
J: TRBJ1-2; D: NA; V: TRBV5-4; size: NA; DNA: TGTGCCAGCAGCTTGGGATCGGGTTTTGCCTATGGCTACACCTTC; CDR3: CASSLGSGFAYGYTF
J: TRBJ2-7; D: TRBD1; V: TRBV11-3; size: few; DNA: TGTGCCAGCAGCTTTCATTTAGGGGGCAGGGGCTACGAGCAGTACTTC; CDR3: CASSFHLGGRGYEQYF
J: TRBJ2-2; D: TRBD2; V: TRBV4-1; size: NA; DNA: TGCGCCAGCAGCCAAGAGGTTGCGGGAGGTAAAGCCGGGGAGCTGTTTTTT; CDR3: CASSQEVAGGKAGELFF
J: TRBJ2-1; D: TRBD1; V: TRBV15; size: NA; DNA: TGTGCCACCAGCAGAGGGGGGACAGATTACAATGAGCAGTTCTTC; CDR3: CATSRGGTDYNEQFF
J: TRBJ2-1; D: NA; V: TRBV20-1; size: NA; DNA: TGCAGTGCTAGAGGTGTCGATGAGCAGTTCTTC; CDR3: CSARGVDEQFF
J: TRBJ1-3; D: TRBD1; V: TRBV9; size: once; DNA: TGTGCCAGCAGCGACACGGGACAGGGGTACGGAAACACCATATATTTT; CDR3: CASSDTGQGYGNTIYF
J: TRBJ2-7; D: NA; V: TRBV4-2; size: NA; DNA: TGTGCCAGCAGCCAACCTCGGGAGTGGGGCTCCTACGAGCAGTACTTC; CDR3: CASSQPREWGSYEQYF
J: TRBJ1-5; D: TRBD1; V: TRBV28; size: few; DNA: TGTGCCAGCAATGCAGCCCGACAGGGACTTAATCAGCCCCAGCATTTT; CDR3: CASNAARQGLNQPQHF
J: TRBJ1-1; D: TRBD1; V: TRBV25-1; size: few; DNA: TGTGCCAGCAGTGATGGACAGGGAGATTCGGCTTTCTTT; CDR3: CASSDGQGDSAFF
J: TRBJ2-4; D: NA; V: TRBV5-1; size: NA; DNA: NA; CDR3: CASSFGPGRGGNIQYF